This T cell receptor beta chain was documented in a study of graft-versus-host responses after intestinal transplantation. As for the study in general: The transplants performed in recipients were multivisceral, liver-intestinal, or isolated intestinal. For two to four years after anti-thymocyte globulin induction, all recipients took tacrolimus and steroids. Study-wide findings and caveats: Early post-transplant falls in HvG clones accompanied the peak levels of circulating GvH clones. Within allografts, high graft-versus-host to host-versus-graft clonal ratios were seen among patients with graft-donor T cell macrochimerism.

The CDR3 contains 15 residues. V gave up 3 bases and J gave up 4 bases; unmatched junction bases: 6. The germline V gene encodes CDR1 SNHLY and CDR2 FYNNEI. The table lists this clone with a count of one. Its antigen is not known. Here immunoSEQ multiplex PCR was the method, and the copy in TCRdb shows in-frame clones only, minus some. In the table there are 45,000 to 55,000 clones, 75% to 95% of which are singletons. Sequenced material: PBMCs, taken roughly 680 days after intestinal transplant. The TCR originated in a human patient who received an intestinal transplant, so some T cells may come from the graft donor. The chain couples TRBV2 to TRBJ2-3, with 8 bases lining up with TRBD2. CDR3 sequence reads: CASSEGAGAADTQYF. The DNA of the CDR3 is TGTGCCAGCAGTGAGGGAGCGGGGGCTGCAGATACGCAGTATTTT.